This T cell receptor (beta chain) was obtained from a study of shared clonotypes between healthy human individuals. General study points: The four-donor shared clonotypes exceeded non-shared clonotypes in generation probability, with non-shared ones scoring lower.

A remark on this clone: Its specificity is not known. Other DNA sequences in this sample translate to the same CDR3.

Only in-frame clones appear in the TCRdb table, and some are missing; sequencing was by immunoSEQ multiplex PCR. The table shows 1.5 million to 2.5 million clones, with approximately 94% occurring only once. V was trimmed by 0 bases and J by 4 bases, leaving 8 bases between them. Germline assignment: CDR1 SGHNT and CDR2 YYREEE (reference sequence). CDR3 length equals 13 residues. Naive CD8 cells lacked CD45RO and underwent positive selection for CCR7, leaving out terminally differentiated effector memory CD45RA+ cells. Adult donors, all healthy and HIV-negative, had no recent acute infections or vaccinations. All participating donors were Caucasian adults from Nashville, Tennessee.

The receptor was derived from a man aged 18 to 35 in good health. Sequences were obtained from naive CD8+ T cells sorted from blood. The chain recombines TRBV5-4 with TRBJ2-7; D gene ambiguous. CDR3 protein: CASSLGPLYEQYF. The CDR3 bases are TGTGCCAGCAGCTTGGGACCACTTTACGAGCAGTACTTC.